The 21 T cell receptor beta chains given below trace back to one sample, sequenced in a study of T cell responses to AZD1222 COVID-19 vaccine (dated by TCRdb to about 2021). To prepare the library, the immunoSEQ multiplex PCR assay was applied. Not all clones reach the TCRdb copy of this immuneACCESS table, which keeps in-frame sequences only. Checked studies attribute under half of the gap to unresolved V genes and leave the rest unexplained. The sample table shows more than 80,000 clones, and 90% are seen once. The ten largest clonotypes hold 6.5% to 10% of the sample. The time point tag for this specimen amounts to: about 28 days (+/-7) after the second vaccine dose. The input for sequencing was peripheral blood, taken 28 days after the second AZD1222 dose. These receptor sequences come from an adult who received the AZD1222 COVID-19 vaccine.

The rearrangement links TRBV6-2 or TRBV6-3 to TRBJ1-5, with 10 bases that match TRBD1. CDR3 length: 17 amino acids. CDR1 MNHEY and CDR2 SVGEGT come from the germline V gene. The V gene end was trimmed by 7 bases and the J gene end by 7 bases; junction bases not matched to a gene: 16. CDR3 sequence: CASIPRPGQGIGQPQHF. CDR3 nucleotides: TGTGCCAGCATCCCGCGGCCGGGACAGGGGATAGGGCAGCCCCAGCATTTT.

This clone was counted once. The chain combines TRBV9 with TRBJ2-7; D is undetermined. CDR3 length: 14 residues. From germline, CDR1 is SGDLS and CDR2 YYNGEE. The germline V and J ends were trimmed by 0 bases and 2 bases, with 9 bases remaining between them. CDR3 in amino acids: CASSVAPGTYEQYF. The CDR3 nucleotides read TGTGCCAGCAGCGTAGCACCCGGAACCTACGAGCAGTACTTC.

CDR3 DNA: TGTGCCAGCAGCTTAGCCCGCGGGAGGGTTCAGCCCCAGCATTTT. As protein: CASSLARGRVQPQHF. V is TRBV7-8 and J is TRBJ1-5; no clear D gene. The CDR3 covers 15 residues. The V end lost 0 bases, the J end lost 6 bases, and 12 bases lay between the germline ends. CDR1 SGHVS and CDR2 FQNEAQ come from the germline V gene.

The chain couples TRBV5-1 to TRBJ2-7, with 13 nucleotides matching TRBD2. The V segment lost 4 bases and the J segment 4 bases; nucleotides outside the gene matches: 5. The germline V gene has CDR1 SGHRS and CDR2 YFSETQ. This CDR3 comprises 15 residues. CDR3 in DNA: TGCGCCAGCAGCGTAGGACTAGCGGGGGTATACGAGCAGTACTTC. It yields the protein CASSVGLAGVYEQYF.

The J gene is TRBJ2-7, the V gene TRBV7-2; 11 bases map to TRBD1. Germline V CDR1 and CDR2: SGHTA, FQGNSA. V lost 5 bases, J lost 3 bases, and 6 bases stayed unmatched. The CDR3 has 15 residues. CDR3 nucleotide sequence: TGTGCCAGCAGCCCGGCTGGGACAGGGGGCTACGAGCAGTACTTC. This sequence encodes CASSPAGTGGYEQYF.

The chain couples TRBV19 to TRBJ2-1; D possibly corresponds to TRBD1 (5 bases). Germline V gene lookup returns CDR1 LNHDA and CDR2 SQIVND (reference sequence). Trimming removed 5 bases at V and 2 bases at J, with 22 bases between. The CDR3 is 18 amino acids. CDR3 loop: CASSLEPPTVSTYNEQFF. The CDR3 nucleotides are TGTGCCAGTAGTCTCGAGCCCCCGACAGTCAGCACCTACAATGAGCAGTTCTTC.

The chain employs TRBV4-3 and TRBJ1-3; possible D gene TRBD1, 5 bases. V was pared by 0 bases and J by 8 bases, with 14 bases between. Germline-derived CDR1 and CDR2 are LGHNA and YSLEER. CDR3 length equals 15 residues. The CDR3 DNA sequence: TGCGCCAGCAGCCAAGACCGGGGCAGCAGGGACACCATATATTTT. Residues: CASSQDRGSRDTIYF.

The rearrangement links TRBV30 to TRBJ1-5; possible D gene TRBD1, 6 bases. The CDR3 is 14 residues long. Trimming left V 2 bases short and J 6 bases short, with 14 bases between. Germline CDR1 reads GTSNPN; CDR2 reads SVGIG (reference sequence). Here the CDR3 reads CAWSLTGRGQPQHF. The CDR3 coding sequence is TGTGCCTGGAGTTTGACAGGCCGCGGTCAGCCCCAGCATTTT.

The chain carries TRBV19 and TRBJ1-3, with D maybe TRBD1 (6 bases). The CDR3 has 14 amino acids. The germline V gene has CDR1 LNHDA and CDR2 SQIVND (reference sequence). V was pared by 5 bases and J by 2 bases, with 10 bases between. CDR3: CASSGRDTGNTIYF. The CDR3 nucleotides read TGTGCCAGTAGTGGCCGGGACACTGGAAACACCATATATTTT.

CDR3 region: CASSPRQAEQYF. DNA of the CDR3: TGTGCCAGCTCACCAAGACAGGCCGAGCAGTACTTC. The rearrangement links TRBV18 to TRBJ2-7; D perhaps matches TRBD1 (6 bases). Between the trimmed V and J ends, which lost 2 bases and 6 bases, there was a span of 8 bases. The CDR3 is made up of 12 amino acids. The germline CDR1 and CDR2 sequences are KGHSH and LQKENI.

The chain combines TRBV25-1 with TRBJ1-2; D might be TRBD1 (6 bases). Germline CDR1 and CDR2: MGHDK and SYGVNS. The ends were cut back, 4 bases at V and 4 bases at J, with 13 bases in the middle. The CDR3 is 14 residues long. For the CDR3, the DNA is TGTGCCAGCAGTGTTCGGACAGCCAGCTATGGCTACACCTTC. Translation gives CASSVRTASYGYTF.

CDR3 sequence (DNA): TGTGCCAGCAGCCAAGACCCCGGACGGACCAATTCACCCCTCCACTTT. Its protein product is CASSQDPGRTNSPLHF. This rearrangement joins TRBV14 to TRBJ1-6; D remains ambiguous. This CDR3 region has 16 residues. Trimming removed 0 bases at V and 7 bases at J, with 13 bases between. CDR1 and CDR2 (germline): SGHDN, FVKESK.

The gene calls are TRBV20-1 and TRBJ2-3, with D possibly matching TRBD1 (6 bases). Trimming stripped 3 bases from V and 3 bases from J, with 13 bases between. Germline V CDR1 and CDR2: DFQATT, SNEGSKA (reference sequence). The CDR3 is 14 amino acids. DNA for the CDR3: TGCAGTGCTAGTAGAGGGGGTGGGACAGATACGCAGTATTTT. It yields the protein CSASRGGGTDTQYF.

The CDR3 is CASSQDLGKLYGYTF. The CDR3 DNA reads TGCGCCAGCAGCCAAGATCTCGGCAAGCTCTATGGCTACACCTTC. The chain is built from TRBV4-3 and TRBJ1-2; no clear D. The CDR3 contains 15 residues. The germline V gene has CDR1 LGHNA and CDR2 YSLEER. V lost 0 bases and J lost 4, with 12 bases in between.

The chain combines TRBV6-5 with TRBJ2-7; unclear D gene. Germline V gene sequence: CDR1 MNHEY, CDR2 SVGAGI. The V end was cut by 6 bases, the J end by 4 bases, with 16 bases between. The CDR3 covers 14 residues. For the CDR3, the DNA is TGTGCCAGCAGGGCTCCGGGCGGAAGGTACGAGCAGTACTTC. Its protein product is CASRAPGGRYEQYF.

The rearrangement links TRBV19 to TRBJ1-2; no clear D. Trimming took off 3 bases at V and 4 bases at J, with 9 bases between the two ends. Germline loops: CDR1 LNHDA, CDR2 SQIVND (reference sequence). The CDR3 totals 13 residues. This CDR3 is CASSMGTVYGYTF. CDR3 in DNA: TGTGCCAGTAGTATGGGTACGGTCTATGGCTACACCTTC.

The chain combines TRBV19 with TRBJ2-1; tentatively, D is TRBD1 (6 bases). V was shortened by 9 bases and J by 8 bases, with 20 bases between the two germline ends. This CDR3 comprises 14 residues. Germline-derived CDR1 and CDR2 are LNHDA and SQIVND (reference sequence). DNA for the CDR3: TGTGCCAGCGTACCTCGGGGTAAGGGGGATGAGCAGTTCTTC. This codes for CASVPRGKGDEQFF.

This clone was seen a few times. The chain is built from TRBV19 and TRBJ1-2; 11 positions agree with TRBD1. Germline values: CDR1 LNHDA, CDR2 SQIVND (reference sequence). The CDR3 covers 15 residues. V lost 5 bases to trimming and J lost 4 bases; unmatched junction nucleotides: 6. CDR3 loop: CASSPRDRGVYGYTF. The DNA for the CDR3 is TGTGCCAGTAGTCCCCGGGACAGGGGGGTCTATGGCTACACCTTC.

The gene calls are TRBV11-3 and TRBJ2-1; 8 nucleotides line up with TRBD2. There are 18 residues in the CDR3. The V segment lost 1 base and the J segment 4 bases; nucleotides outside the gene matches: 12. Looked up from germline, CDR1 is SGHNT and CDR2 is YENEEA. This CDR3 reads CASSLGSGGPFYYNEQFF. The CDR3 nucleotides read TGTGCCAGCAGCTTAGGGAGCGGGGGCCCCTTCTATTACAATGAGCAGTTCTTC.

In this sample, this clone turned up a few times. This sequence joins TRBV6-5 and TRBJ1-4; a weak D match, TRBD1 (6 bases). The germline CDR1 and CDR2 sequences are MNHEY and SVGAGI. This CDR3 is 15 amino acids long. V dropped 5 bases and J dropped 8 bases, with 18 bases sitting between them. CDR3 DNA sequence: TGTGCCAGCAGTCGGACCAGGGAGGGGGGCGAAAAACTGTTTTTT. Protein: CASSRTREGGEKLFF.

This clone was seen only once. CDR3 nucleotides: TGTGCCACACAGGGGGGAGCTGAAAAACTGTTTTTT. Its protein is CATQGGAEKLFF. The V gene is TRBV19, the J gene TRBJ1-4; 8 bases line up with TRBD1. V lost 10 bases and J lost 7; bases outside the gene matches: 5. The germline V gene has CDR1 LNHDA and CDR2 SQIVND (reference sequence). This CDR3 spans 12 amino acids.